A single sample gave rise to the 10 T cell receptor beta chains below, sequenced in a study of T cell responses to AZD1222 COVID-19 vaccine. Sequencing was performed with immunoSEQ multiplex PCR; in TCRdb, only in-frame clones are kept and a portion is missing. The profile shows 200,000 or so clones, around 87% of them singletons. The sequencing used peripheral blood, collected on day 0 of MenACWY control vaccination. These receptor sequences come from an adult in good health.

The V call is TRBV5-1, the J call TRBJ2-1, with D hard to call. V lost 0 bases and J 5 bases, leaving 15 bases between the germline ends. This CDR3 is 16 amino acids long. From germline, CDR1 is SGHRS and CDR2 YFSETQ. The CDR3 DNA is TGCGCCAGCAGCTTGGGGCCTCAAGGGATCCACAATGAGCAGTTCTTC. Translated: CASSLGPQGIHNEQFF. The full variable domain, with the rest looked up from reference TRBV5-1 and TRBJ2-1, is KAGVTQTPRYLIKTRGQQVTLSCSPISGHRSVSWYQQTPGQGLQFLFEYFSETQRNKGNFPGRFSGRQFSNSRSEMNVSTLELGDSALYLCASSLGPQGIHNEQFFGPGTRLTVL.

V usage is TRBV15 and J usage is TRBJ2-7; tentative D call: TRBD2 (6 bases). CDR3 length: 17 amino acids. Germline V lookup: CDR1 LNHNV, CDR2 YYDKDF (reference sequence). V was clipped by 0 bases and J by 5 bases, with 20 bases between them. Here the CDR3 DNA reads TGTGCCACCAGCAGAGAGACGGGGAACCTCCGCGGGGACGAGCAGTACTTC. It specifies CATSRETGNLRGDEQYF.

The J gene is TRBJ1-2, the V gene TRBV7-9; the D gene is possibly TRBD1 (6 bases). From germline, CDR1 is SEHNR and CDR2 FQNEAQ (reference sequence). The V end was cut by 1 base, the J end by 6 bases, with 12 bases between. There are 14 residues in the CDR3. The CDR3 reads CASSLVWGADGYTF. CDR3 DNA sequence: TGTGCCAGCAGCTTAGTATGGGGGGCAGATGGCTACACCTTC.

The chain is built from TRBV6-1 and TRBJ1-2, with TRBD1 matching 7 bases. The V segment lost 3 bases and the J segment 5 bases; nucleotides outside the gene matches: 6. CDR3 length equals 14 residues. Germline lookup yields CDR1 MNHNS and CDR2 SASEGT. DNA of the CDR3: TGTGCCAGCAGTGAGGGGACAGATCGTTATGGCTACACCTTC. Translating it yields CASSEGTDRYGYTF.

This clone appeared a single time. This chain's CDR3 is CASSEPGQGGYGYTF. DNA for the CDR3: TGTGCCAGCAGTGAACCGGGACAGGGAGGCTATGGCTACACCTTC. The chain carries TRBV6-1 and TRBJ1-2; 9 positions agree with TRBD1. CDR3 size: 15 residues. With V trimmed by 2 bases and J by 4 bases, 5 bases remained unmatched. The germline gives CDR1 MNHNS, CDR2 SASEGT.

The chain is built from TRBV30 and TRBJ2-3; 13 bases are shared with TRBD2. The trim removed 2 bases at V and 1 base at J, leaving 3 bases unmatched. This CDR3 contains 16 residues. From germline, CDR1 is GTSNPN and CDR2 SVGIG (reference sequence). The CDR3 DNA reads TGTGCCTGGAGTTACGGACTAGCGGGGGGCACAGATACGCAGTATTTT. This translates into CAWSYGLAGGTDTQYF.

In this sample, this clone turned up once. The chain couples TRBV5-1 to TRBJ1-1, with D unclear. The CDR3 sequence is 14 residues long. Germline-derived CDR1 and CDR2 are SGHRS and YFSETQ. V was cut by 4 bases and J by 1 base, with 11 bases left in between. CDR3 region: CASSGPAANTEAFF. CDR3 bases: TGCGCCAGCAGCGGACCGGCCGCGAACACTGAAGCTTTCTTT.

The chain uses TRBV4-3 and TRBJ2-2; D ambiguous. CDR1 and CDR2 from the germline V gene are LGHNA and YSLEER. V dropped 0 bases and J dropped 6 bases, with 11 bases sitting between them. CDR3 size: 15 residues. As DNA, the CDR3 is TGCGCCAGCAGCCAAGATATAAACCTCCCCGGGGAGCTGTTTTTT. Translated, it gives CASSQDINLPGELFF.

In its sample, this clone was seen many times. The J gene is TRBJ1-2, the V gene TRBV2; TRBD1 might be the D (5 bases). V dropped 8 bases and J dropped 1 base, with 14 bases sitting between them. This CDR3 is 14 amino acids long. From germline, CDR1 is SNHLY and CDR2 FYNNEI. The CDR3 sequence is CASRIYGGNYGYTF. In nucleotides, the CDR3 is TGTGCCAGCCGGATTTATGGGGGTAACTATGGCTACACCTTC. Based on the CDR3 plus reference TRBV2 and TRBJ1-2, the full variable domain is EPEVTQTPSHQVTQMGQEVILRCVPISNHLYFYWYRQILGQKVEFLVSFYNNEISEKSEIFDDQFSVERPDGSNFTLKIRSTKLEDSAMYFCASRIYGGNYGYTFGSGTRLTVV.

V gene TRBV12-3 or TRBV12-4 combines with J gene TRBJ1-1; weak D call: TRBD1 (5 bases). With 6 bases removed from V and 8 bases from J, the gap between germline ends came to 13 bases. The CDR3 length is 12 residues. The CDR3 DNA sequence: TGTGCCAGCAGCCGGGGAGGGGTCGAAGCTTTCTTT. Translating gives CASSRGGVEAFF.